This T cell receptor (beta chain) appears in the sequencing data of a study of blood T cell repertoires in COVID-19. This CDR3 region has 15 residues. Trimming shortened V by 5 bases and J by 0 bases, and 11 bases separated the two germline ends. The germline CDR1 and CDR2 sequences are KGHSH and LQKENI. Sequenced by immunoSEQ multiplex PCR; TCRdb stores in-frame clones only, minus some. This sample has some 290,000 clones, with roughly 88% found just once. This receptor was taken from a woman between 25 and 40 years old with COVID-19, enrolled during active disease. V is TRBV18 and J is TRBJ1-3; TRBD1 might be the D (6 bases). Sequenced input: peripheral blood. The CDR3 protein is CASSTGHSSGNTIYF. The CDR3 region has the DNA TGTGCCAGCTCAACGGGACACAGCTCTGGAAACACCATATATTTT. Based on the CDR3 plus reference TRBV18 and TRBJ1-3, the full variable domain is NAGVMQNPRHLVRRRGQEARLRCSPMKGHSHVYWYRQLPEEGLKFMVYLQKENIIDESGMPKERFSAEFPKEGPSILRIQQVVRGDSAAYFCASSTGHSSGNTIYFGEGSWLTVV.